The present entry profiles one TCR beta chain with its context. Antigen specificity is unknown. The sample is drawn from a study of cytomegalovirus exposure and HLA in healthy donors. This CDR3 is 12 amino acids long. The germline V gene has CDR1 SGHRS and CDR2 YFSETQ. After removal of 4 bases from V and 7 bases from J, the junction contained 4 bases not matched to a gene. Study-wide points: Sequencing had likely introduced a cluster of highly shared sequence variants as an artifact. The study recorded 150 to 200 TCR beta chains that were cytomegalovirus-associated. Cytomegalovirus status was reportedly diagnosed by the classifier with high sensitivity and specificity.

PCR was performed using 60 Vbeta and 13 Jbeta primers. Produced via immunoSEQ multiplex PCR; TCRdb's table is partial and in-frame only. The data hold some 110,000 clones, with around 80% observed a single time. The chain links TRBV5-1 to TRBJ2-7; 8 bases agree with TRBD1. Sequencing used PBMCs. The receptor was isolated from a man aged 35 to 55 in good health and CMV-seronegative. CDR3 loop: CASSVTGEEQYF. DNA of the CDR3: TGCGCCAGCAGCGTGACAGGGGAGGAGCAGTACTTC.